The clone carrying this T cell receptor (beta chain) was seen ten or more times. No antigen is known for it. The CDR3 totals 14 residues. Germline V gene lookup returns CDR1 DFQATT and CDR2 SNEGSKA (reference sequence). After removal of 5 bases from V and 4 bases from J, the junction contained 7 bases not matched to a gene. Under 3 months was the duration of disease in ophthalmopathy patients, who also had a Clinical Activity Score of at least 3 and a NOSPECS grade of at least 4. RNA transcripts provided the source from which TCR beta CDR3 regions were amplified. First-round RT-PCR of the TCR CDR3 relied on the HTBI primer set. TCRdb called the multiplex PCR reads again in MiXCR, with one record for every CDR3 protein. Here the sample spans around 390,000 distinct CDR3 sequences, more than 14% being singletons. This entry is derived from a study of T cells in Graves' hyperthyroidism and ophthalmopathy.

Study-wide findings and caveats: Ophthalmopathy prediction by the model preceded onset by a median about 6.5 months. Most thyroid clonotypes with frequency above 0.001 were detected in blood.

The rearrangement uses TRBV20-1 and TRBJ1-1; 10 positions match TRBD1. Material: blood. The origin of this receptor is a woman aged 25 to 39 with Graves' ophthalmopathy. The chain's CDR3 is CSARSGTGATEAFF. The DNA of the CDR3 is TGCAGTGCTCGCTCCGGGACAGGGGCCACTGAAGCTTTCTTT.